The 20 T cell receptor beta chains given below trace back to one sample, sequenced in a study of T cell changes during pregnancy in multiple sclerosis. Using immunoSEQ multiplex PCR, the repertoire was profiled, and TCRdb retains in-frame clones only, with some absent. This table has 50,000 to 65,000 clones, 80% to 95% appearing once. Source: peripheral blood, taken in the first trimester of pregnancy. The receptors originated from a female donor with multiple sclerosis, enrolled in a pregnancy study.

This CDR3 is CASSRSGGDEQFF. The CDR3 nucleotides read TGTGCCAGCAGCAGGAGCGGGGGGGATGAGCAGTTCTTC. The chain couples TRBV9 to TRBJ2-1, with TRBD2 matching 10 bases. CDR1 and CDR2 (germline): SGDLS, YYNGEE. J was trimmed by 8 bases and V by 4 bases; bases with no gene match: 3. The CDR3 spans 13 residues.

CDR3 amino acids: CASSYFRGGSYEQYF. In DNA form, the CDR3 reads TGTGCCAGCAGTTACTTCCGGGGGGGTTCCTACGAGCAGTACTTC. This chain links TRBV6-6 with TRBJ2-7; 8 nucleotides match TRBD2. V gave up 1 base and J gave up 1 base; unmatched junction bases: 3. CDR1 is MNHNY, CDR2 SVGAGI, per germline (reference sequence). The CDR3 consists of 15 residues.

CDR3 protein: CASSLDRSPGNTIYF. The CDR3 DNA is TGTGCCAGCAGCTTGGACAGGTCCCCTGGAAACACCATATATTTT. The chain couples TRBV5-6 to TRBJ1-3; TRBD1 is a possible D gene (5 bases). Germline CDR1 reads SGHDT; CDR2 reads YYEEEE. The ends were cut back, 0 bases at V and 2 bases at J, with 9 bases in the middle. The CDR3 totals 15 residues.

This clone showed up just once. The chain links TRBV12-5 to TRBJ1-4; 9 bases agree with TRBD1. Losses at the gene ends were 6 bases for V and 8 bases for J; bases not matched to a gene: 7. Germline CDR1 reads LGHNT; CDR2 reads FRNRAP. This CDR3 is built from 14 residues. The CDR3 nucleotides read TGTGCTAGTGGACCGGGACAGGGTCAAGAAAAACTGTTTTTT. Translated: CASGPGQGQEKLFF.

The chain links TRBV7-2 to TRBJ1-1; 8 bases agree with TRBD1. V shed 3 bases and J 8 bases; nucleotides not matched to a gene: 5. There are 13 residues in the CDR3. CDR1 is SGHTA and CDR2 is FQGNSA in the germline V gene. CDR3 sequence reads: CASSFTGGAEAFF. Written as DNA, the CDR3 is TGTGCCAGCAGCTTCACAGGGGGGGCGGAAGCTTTCTTT.

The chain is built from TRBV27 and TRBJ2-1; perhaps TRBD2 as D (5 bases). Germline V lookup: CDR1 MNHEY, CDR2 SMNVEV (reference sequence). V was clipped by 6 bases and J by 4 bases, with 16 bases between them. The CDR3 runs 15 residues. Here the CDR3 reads CASRRSGITYNEQFF. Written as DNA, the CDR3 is TGTGCCAGCAGAAGATCGGGGATCACTTACAATGAGCAGTTCTTC.

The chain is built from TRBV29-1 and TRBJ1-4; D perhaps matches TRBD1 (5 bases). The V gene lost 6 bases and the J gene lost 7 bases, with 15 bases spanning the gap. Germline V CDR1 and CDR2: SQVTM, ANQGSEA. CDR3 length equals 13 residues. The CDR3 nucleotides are TGCAGCGTCGTCGGAGGGGCAACTGAAAAACTGTTTTTT. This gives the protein CSVVGGATEKLFF.

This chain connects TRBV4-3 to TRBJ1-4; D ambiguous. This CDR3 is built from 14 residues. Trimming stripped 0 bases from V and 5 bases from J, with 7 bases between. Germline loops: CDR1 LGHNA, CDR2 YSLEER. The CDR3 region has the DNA TGCGCCAGCAGCCAAGATCGAGGGAATGAAAAACTGTTTTTT. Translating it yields CASSQDRGNEKLFF.

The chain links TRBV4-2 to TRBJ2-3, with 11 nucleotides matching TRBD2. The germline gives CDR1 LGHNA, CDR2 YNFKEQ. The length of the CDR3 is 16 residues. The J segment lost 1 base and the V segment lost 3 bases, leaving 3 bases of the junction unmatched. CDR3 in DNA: TGTGCCAGCAGCCAGTTAGCGGGGGGGGGCACAGATACGCAGTATTTT. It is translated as CASSQLAGGGTDTQYF.

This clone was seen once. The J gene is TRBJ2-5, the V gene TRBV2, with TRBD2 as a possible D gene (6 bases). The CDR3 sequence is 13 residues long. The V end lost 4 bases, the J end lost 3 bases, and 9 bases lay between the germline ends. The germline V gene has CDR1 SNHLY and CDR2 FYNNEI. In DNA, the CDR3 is TGTGCCAGCAGTGGACTAGTAAAAGAGACCCAGTACTTC. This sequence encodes CASSGLVKETQYF.

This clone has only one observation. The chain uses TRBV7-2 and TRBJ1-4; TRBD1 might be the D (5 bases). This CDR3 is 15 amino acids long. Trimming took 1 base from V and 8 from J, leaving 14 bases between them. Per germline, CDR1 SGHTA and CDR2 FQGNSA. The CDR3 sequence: CASSLGAREREKLFF. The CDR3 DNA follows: TGTGCCAGCAGCTTAGGCGCCAGGGAACGAGAAAAACTGTTTTTT.

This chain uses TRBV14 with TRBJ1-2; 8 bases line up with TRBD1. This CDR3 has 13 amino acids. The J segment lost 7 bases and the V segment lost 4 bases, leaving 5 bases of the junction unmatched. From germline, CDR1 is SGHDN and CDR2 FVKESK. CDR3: CASSPTGAGGYTF. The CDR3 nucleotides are TGTGCCAGCAGCCCGACAGGGGCTGGTGGCTACACCTTC.

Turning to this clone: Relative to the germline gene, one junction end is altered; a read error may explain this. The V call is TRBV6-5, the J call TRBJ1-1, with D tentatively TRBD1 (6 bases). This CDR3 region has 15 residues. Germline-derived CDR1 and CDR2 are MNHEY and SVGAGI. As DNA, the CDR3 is TGTGCCAGCAGTTCCCCTGGGATCGGGGGCCGGGAGGAAGGCTTT. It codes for CASSSPGIGGREEGF.

The CDR3 DNA follows: TGTGCCAGCAGCGTCCAGGGGGCCGGGGCCAACGTCCTGACTTTC. Residues: CASSVQGAGANVLTF. The rearrangement links TRBV9 to TRBJ2-6; 8 nucleotides agree with TRBD1. The CDR3 totals 15 residues. V shed 2 bases, J shed 4 bases, and the junction held 2 bases outside the gene matches. Germline loops: CDR1 SGDLS, CDR2 YYNGEE.

CDR3 in amino acids: CASSERLQASTDYNEQFF. The CDR3 DNA is TGTGCCAGCAGCGAACGGCTACAGGCATCCACCGACTACAATGAGCAGTTCTTC. This chain connects TRBV11-2 to TRBJ2-1; D might be TRBD1 (5 bases). Germline V gene data show CDR1 as SGHAT and CDR2 as FQNNGV. The CDR3 sequence is 18 residues long. With 5 bases removed from V and 3 bases from J, the gap between germline ends came to 23 bases.

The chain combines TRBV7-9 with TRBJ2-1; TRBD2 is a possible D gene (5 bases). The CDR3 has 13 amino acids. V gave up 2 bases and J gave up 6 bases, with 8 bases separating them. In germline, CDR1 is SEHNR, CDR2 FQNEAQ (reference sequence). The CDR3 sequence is CASSLLAANEQFF. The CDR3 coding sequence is TGTGCCAGCAGCTTACTAGCCGCCAATGAGCAGTTCTTC.

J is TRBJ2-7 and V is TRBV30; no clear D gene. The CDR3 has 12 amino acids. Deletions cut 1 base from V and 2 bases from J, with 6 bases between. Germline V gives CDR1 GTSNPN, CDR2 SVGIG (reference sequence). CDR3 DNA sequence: TGTGCCTGGAGTGGACTGCCCTACGAGCAGTACTTC. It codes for CAWSGLPYEQYF.

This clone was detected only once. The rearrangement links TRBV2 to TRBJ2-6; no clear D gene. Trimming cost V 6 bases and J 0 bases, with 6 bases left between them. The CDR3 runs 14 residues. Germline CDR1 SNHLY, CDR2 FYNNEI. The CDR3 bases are TGTGCCAGCAGAGCATCCTCTGGGGCCAACGTCCTGACTTTC. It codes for CASRASSGANVLTF.

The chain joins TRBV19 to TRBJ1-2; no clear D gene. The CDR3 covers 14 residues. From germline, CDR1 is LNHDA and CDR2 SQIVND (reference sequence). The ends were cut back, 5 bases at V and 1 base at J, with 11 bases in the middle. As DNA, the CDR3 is TGTGCCAGTAGTCCAAACCGGGATAACTATGGCTACACCTTC. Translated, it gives CASSPNRDNYGYTF.

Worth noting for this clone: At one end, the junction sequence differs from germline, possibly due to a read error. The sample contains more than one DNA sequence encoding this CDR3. This CDR3 reads CASSGTGVTEAFF. DNA of the CDR3: TGTGCCAGCAGTGGGACAGGGGTCACTGAGGCTTTCTTT. The chain links TRBV27 to TRBJ1-1; 10 bases align to TRBD1. In germline, CDR1 is MNHEY, CDR2 SMNVEV (reference sequence). There are 13 residues in the CDR3.